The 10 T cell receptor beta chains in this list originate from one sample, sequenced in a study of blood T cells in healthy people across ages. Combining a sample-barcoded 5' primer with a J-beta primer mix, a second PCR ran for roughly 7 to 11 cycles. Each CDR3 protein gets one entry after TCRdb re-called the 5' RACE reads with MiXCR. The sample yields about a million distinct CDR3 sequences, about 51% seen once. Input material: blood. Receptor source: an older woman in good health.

The DNA for the CDR3 is TGCGCCAGCAAGAAAGCGGGAGGCTACGAGCAGTACTTC. This encodes CASKKAGGYEQYF. The chain is built from TRBV4-1 and TRBJ2-7; the match to TRBD2 covers 9 bases. CDR1 and CDR2 from the germline V gene are MGHRA and YSYEKL. Trimming removed 7 bases from V and 3 bases from J; junction bases left unmatched: 4. This CDR3 region has 13 residues.

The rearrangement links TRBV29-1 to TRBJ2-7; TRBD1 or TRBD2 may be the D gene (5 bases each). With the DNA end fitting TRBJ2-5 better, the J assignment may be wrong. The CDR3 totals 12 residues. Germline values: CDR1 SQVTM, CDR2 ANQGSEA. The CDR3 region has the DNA TGCAGCGTTCAAGTGAGGGGAGAGACCCAGTACTTC. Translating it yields CSVQVRGETQYF.

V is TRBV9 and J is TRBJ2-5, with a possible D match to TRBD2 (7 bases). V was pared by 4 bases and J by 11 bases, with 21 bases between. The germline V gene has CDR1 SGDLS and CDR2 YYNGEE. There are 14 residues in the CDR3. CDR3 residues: CASSISGMEGEQYF. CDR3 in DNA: TGTGCCAGCAGCATAAGCGGGATGGAGGGGGAGCAGTACTTC.

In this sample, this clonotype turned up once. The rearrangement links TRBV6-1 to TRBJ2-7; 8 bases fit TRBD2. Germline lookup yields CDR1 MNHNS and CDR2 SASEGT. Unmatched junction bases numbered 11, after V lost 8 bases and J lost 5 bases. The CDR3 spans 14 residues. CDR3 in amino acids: CASQSSGSINEQYF. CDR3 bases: TGTGCCAGCCAGTCCAGCGGGAGTATCAACGAGCAGTACTTC.

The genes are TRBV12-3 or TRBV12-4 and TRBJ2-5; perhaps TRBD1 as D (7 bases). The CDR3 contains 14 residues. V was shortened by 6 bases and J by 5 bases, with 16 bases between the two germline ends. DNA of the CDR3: TGTGCCAGCAGACCCTCGACAGGGAGGGAGACCCAGTACTTC. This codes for CASRPSTGRETQYF.

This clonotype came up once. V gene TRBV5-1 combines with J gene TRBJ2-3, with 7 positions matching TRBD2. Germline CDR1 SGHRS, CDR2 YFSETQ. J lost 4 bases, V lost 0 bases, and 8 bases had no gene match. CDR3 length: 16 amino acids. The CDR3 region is CASSLVPSGSADTQYF. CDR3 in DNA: TGCGCCAGCAGCTTGGTACCTAGCGGAAGTGCAGATACGCAGTATTTT.

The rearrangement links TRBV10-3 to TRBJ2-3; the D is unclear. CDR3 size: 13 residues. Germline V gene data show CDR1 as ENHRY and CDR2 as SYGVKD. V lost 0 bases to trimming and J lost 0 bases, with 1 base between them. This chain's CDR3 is CAISESSTDTQYF. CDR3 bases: TGTGCCATCAGTGAGTCGAGCACAGATACGCAGTATTTT.

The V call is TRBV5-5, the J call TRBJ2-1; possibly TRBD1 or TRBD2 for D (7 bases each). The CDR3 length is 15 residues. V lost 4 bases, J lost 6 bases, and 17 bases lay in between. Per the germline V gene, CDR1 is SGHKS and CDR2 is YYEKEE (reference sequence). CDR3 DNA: TGTGCCAGCAGCCCCCTGGCAGGGGGGGCCAATGAGCAGTTCTTC. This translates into CASSPLAGGANEQFF.

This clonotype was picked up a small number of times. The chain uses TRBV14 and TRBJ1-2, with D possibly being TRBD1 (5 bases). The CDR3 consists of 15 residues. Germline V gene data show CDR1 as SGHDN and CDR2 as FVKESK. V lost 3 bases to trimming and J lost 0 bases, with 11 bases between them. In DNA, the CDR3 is TGTGCCAGCAGCCATCTCGGGGGAGCTAACTATGGCTACACCTTC. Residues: CASSHLGGANYGYTF.

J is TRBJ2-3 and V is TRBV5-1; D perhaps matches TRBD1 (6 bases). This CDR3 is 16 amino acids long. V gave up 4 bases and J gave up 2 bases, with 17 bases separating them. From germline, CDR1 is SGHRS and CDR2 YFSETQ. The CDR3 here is CASSKLGHQITDTQYF. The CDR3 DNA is TGCGCCAGCAGCAAACTGGGACATCAGATCACAGATACGCAGTATTTT.